These 7 T cell receptor beta chains were sequenced from one sample in a study of blood T cell repertoires in COVID-19. This table comes from immunoSEQ multiplex PCR, and its TCRdb copy is limited to in-frame clones, with some not included. The sample has just over 350,000 clones, about 88% seen once. Sequencing was done on a sample of peripheral blood. These receptors came from an older woman with COVID-19, enrolled during active disease.

V is TRBV7-6 and J is TRBJ1-2, with 7 positions matching TRBD1. The CDR3 sequence is 15 residues long. The junction had 4 bases not matched to a gene; V was cut back by 3 bases and J by 0 bases. Germline lookup yields CDR1 SGHVS and CDR2 FNYEAQ. The CDR3 region is CASSLLGTANYGYTF. The CDR3 region has the DNA TGTGCCAGCAGCTTGTTAGGGACAGCTAACTATGGCTACACCTTC.

V and J are TRBV7-2 and TRBJ2-3; TRBD2 aligns across 9 bases. CDR1 is SGHTA and CDR2 is FQGNSA in the germline V gene. With V trimmed by 5 bases and J by 5 bases, 8 bases remained unmatched. The CDR3 has 15 amino acids. The CDR3 is CASSTQAGGRDTQYF. CDR3 nucleotide sequence: TGTGCCAGCAGCACCCAAGCGGGGGGACGAGATACGCAGTATTTT.

The table lists this clone with many counts. The V call is TRBV6-5, the J call TRBJ1-3, with 8 bases matching TRBD1. V lost 9 bases, J lost 4 bases, and 2 bases stayed unmatched. This CDR3 is built from 12 residues. The germline V gene has CDR1 MNHEY and CDR2 SVGAGI. CDR3 nucleotides: TGTGCCAGTACAGGGGGAGGAAACACCATATATTTT. Residues: CASTGGGNTIYF.

The chain joins TRBV11-2 to TRBJ2-1; 10 positions match TRBD1. Germline V CDR1 and CDR2: SGHAT, FQNNGV. The CDR3 extends over 16 amino acids. With V trimmed by 0 bases and J by 8 bases, 7 bases remained unmatched. The CDR3 sequence: CASSLDRDRGSDEQFF. The CDR3, as DNA: TGTGCCAGCAGCTTAGACCGGGACAGGGGCAGTGATGAGCAGTTCTTC. Full variable domain (missing parts from reference TRBV11-2 and TRBJ2-1): EAGVAQSPRYKIIEKRQSVAFWCNPISGHATLYWYQQILGQGPKLLIQFQNNGVVDDSQLPKDRFSAERLKGVDSTLKIQPAKLEDSAVYLCASSLDRDRGSDEQFFGPGTRLTVL.

The chain combines TRBV6-6 with TRBJ1-1; 7 bases map to TRBD1. Germline V gene lookup returns CDR1 MNHNY and CDR2 SVGAGI (reference sequence). This CDR3 contains 16 residues. The V segment lost 1 base and the J segment 1 base; nucleotides outside the gene matches: 6. Here the CDR3 reads CASSYLVQGRNTEAFF. The CDR3 nucleotides read TGTGCCAGCAGTTACTTGGTACAGGGGAGGAACACTGAAGCTTTCTTT.

The V call is TRBV9, the J call TRBJ2-5, with a weak D call TRBD1 (6 bases). Trimming removed 3 bases at V and 4 bases at J, with 13 bases between. The CDR3 extends over 14 amino acids. CDR1 SGDLS and CDR2 YYNGEE come from the germline V gene. As DNA, the CDR3 is TGTGCCAGCAGCGGAACAGGGACCCCAGAGACCCAGTACTTC. It is translated as CASSGTGTPETQYF.

This clone is a singleton in its sample. This chain connects TRBV5-1 to TRBJ1-2, with 7 bases identical to TRBD1. Germline CDR1 SGHRS, CDR2 YFSETQ. CDR3 size: 14 residues. Germline trimming cut 4 bases from V and 8 bases from J; bases unmatched to any gene: 11. CDR3 nucleotides: TGCGCCAGCAGCAATGTTCCCAGGGGGAAGGGCTACACCTTC. It encodes CASSNVPRGKGYTF. Filled out from reference TRBV5-1 and TRBJ1-2, the complete variable domain reads KAGVTQTPRYLIKTRGQQVTLSCSPISGHRSVSWYQQTPGQGLQFLFEYFSETQRNKGNFPGRFSGRQFSNSRSEMNVSTLELGDSALYLCASSNVPRGKGYTFGSGTRLTVV.